This T cell receptor beta chain was obtained from a study of T cell responses to AZD1222 COVID-19 vaccine (dated by TCRdb to the early 2020s). Notes on the research overall: Because spike-specific TCR depth and breadth did not differ between the two schedules, AZD1222 recipients who got a second dose at roughly 4 weeks were pooled with those who got a second dose at roughly 12 weeks. Enrollment into the trials was organized by age into subgroups of 18-55, 56-69 and 70-plus years, and those subgroups contained 148, 28 and 57 TCR-sequenced participants, respectively. A total of just over 230 trial participants underwent TCR sequencing, of whom about 200 had received two doses of AZD1222 and some 26 had received two doses of the MenACWY control vaccine.

Note on this clone: Which antigen it targets is not known. No much larger clonotype is one base removed from it; base qualities were not supplied.

Beyond this particular receptor, the publication reports: The 56-69-year group was small, and its depth increase did not reach significance, likely because of low power. CD4 TCRs associated with the vaccine covered the entire spike protein, and the dominant responses were in regions 160-218 and 743-854. After two AZD1222 doses, spike-specific TCR breadth and depth were significantly higher than at day 0 and than in MenACWY recipients. Conclusions about previously exposed vaccinees are limited, since just a handful of AZD1222 recipients were seropositive for SARS-CoV-2 at baseline. Because no day 14 peak-response samples were available, repertoires were characterized only after the peak T cell response. Reportedly, close to half of the unique spike-specific TCRs recognized epitopes lying outside the regions that are mutated in the B.1.351 and B.1.1.7 variants. Participants were mostly white British, with more females than males. The authors suggested clonal diversity may have been underestimated.

The CDR3 regions of human TCRbeta chains were analyzed by immunosequencing. The source study handled its data this way. TCRs in the repertoires were matched against a reference library of SARS-CoV-2-specific TCRs that had been generated with the MIRA antigen-specificity platform. Breadth was defined as the fraction of unique TCRs that were SARS-CoV-2-associated. Depth was defined as the fraction of total T cells that were SARS-CoV-2-associated. Using the MIRA data, each spike-specific TCR was assigned both to the spike region to which the TCR was reactive and to a CD4 or CD8 class. Log10-transformed breadth and depth values were compared by one-way ANOVA with Sidak's multiple comparisons tests. In its TCRdb copy, this immuneACCESS table keeps in-frame sequences only and misses some clones. Where compared with another copy, unresolved V genes explain less than half of these, and the others have no known cause. V, J and clone size were drawn from that table, and D and trimming were deduced from the DNA. Present in this sample are 95,000 to 150,000 clones, more than 80% of which were seen just once. More than 2.5% of the sample goes to the ten largest clones.

The time point label on this specimen signifies: baseline before first vaccination. The vaccinee samples were drawn from two UK trials, COV001 and COV002, one of which was a single-blind randomized controlled phase 2/3 trial testing AZD1222 (ChAdOx1 nCoV-19) in healthy adults. Trial participant PBMC samples were collected at day 0 and day 28 after the second dose for TCRbeta chain sequencing. The input for sequencing was peripheral blood, taken on day 0 of AZD1222 vaccination. The sequence derives from an adult in good health.

The DNA sequence reads TGTGCCACCAGTGATCTCCCCTCCGGCCCGGGACAGGGACCGAACACCGGGGAGCTGTTTTTT. The resulting protein is CATSDLPSGPGQGPNTGELFF. The chain employs TRBV24-1 and TRBJ2-2; 9 bases in the junction line up with TRBD1. For this chain, trimming is 3 bases at the V end and 0 bases at the J end, and the number of junction bases without a gene match is 16. The germline V gene specifies KGHDR as CDR1 and SFDVKD as CDR2. Counted from cysteine to phenylalanine, this CDR3 has 21 amino acids. The retained sequence is limited to the CDR3, 63 bases, with the frame set at the first base.